This entry is about one T cell receptor (beta chain). This sample also contains other DNA sequences that code for the same CDR3. This sample stems from a study of shared clonotypes between healthy human individuals. Germline V gives CDR1 SGDLS, CDR2 YYNGEE. CDR3 length equals 14 residues. Trimming cost V 0 bases and J 4 bases; bases outside gene matches: 3. In the authors' methods: Filtering differed for immunoSEQ, which gave only junction sequences without quality scores. The method was immunoSEQ multiplex PCR; TCRdb's version includes in-frame clones alone and lacks a portion of them. Clone size and the V and J calls come from that table; the DNA yielded D and trimming. Of 1.4 million to 1.5 million clones in the sample, roughly 95% were seen once. Into CD45RA+ naive and CD45RA-negative memory subsets, the CD4+ cells were split.

The sample consisted of naive CD4+ T cells sorted from blood. Documented subset: CD45RA+ positively selected. V is TRBV9 and J is TRBJ2-5; 7 nucleotides agree with TRBD2. The clonotype originates from a man aged 30-40 years in good health. CDR3 nucleotide sequence: TGTGCCAGCAGCGTAGCGGGAGGCCTAGAGACCCAGTACTTC. Protein product: CASSVAGGLETQYF.